This TCR beta chain was sequenced during a study of cytomegalovirus exposure and HLA in healthy donors. Trimming pared 2 bases from V and 6 bases from J, leaving 16 bases between. This CDR3 has 15 amino acids. Per the germline V gene, CDR1 is MNHEY and CDR2 is SVGAGI. Broader study findings: Rarity characterized most TCR sequences, yet some public TCRs appeared in many donors.

The PCR had 60 Vbeta and 13 Jbeta primers. Generated by immunoSEQ multiplex PCR, the TCRdb table keeps only in-frame clones and is missing some. The sample shows about 160,000 clones, 60% to 85% of them seen only once. Of note for this clone: The antigen is not known.

This clonotype was obtained from a man in his forties or fifties in good health and CMV-seropositive. The chain links TRBV6-5 to TRBJ1-2; a weak D match, TRBD1 (6 bases). The sequenced material came from PBMCs. This CDR3 reads CASSYQSGGGDGYTF. CDR3 DNA: TGTGCCAGCAGTTACCAGTCGGGAGGGGGAGATGGCTACACCTTC.